This T cell receptor (beta chain) emerged from a study of identical twins. Study-wide findings and caveats: Surplus twin overlap in beta out-of-frame sequences was less pronounced. Insertions were reduced in abundant cord blood beta clonotypes but not in memory repertoires.

Only a few counts were recorded for this clonotype. Its antigen is as yet unknown. Template switching added a universal primer binding site, and final cDNA carried unique molecular identifiers. MiXCR, run by TCRdb on the 5' RACE reads, gives a single entry per CDR3 protein. The sample records 450,000 or so distinct CDR3 sequences, around 14% being singletons. The same specimen was also included in a second study, on yellow fever vaccine responses in identical twins. As that study records: The T cell response to vaccination in identical twins was reportedly partly convergent and partly personalized.

This receptor was taken from a woman under 30 in good health. The sample taken for sequencing was CD4+ T cells sorted from blood.

Written as DNA, the CDR3 is TGTGCCAGCAGCTTGGAGGCAGGGGGCCAAGAGACCCAGTACTTC. It is translated as CASSLEAGGQETQYF. This sequence joins TRBV5-4 and TRBJ2-5, with 7 bases lining up with TRBD1. The germline V gene has CDR1 SGHNT and CDR2 YYREEE (reference sequence). Trimming took 0 bases from V and 1 from J; bases not matched to a gene: 3. The CDR3 is made up of 15 amino acids. The complete variable domain, with remaining parts taken from reference TRBV5-4 and TRBJ2-5, reads ETGVTQSPTHLIKTRGQQVTLRCSSQSGHNTVSWYQQALGQGPQFIFQYYREEENGRGNFPPRFSGLQFPNYSSELNVNALELDDSALYLCASSLEAGGQETQYFGPGTRLLVL.